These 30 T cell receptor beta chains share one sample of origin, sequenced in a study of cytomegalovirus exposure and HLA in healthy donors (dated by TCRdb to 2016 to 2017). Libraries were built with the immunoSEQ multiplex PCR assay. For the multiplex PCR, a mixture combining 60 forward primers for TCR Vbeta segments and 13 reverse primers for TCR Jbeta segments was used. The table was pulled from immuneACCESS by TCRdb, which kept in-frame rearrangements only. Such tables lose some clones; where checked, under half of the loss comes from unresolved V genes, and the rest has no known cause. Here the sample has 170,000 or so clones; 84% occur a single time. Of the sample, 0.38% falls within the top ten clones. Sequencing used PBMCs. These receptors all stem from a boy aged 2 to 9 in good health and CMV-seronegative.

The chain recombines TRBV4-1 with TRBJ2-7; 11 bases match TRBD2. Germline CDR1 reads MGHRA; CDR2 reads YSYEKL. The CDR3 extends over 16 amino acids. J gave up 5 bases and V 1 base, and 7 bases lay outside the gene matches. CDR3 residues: CASSQVAGGPSHEQYF. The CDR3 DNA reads TGCGCCAGCAGCCAAGTAGCGGGAGGGCCTTCCCACGAGCAGTACTTC.

The CDR3 nucleotides are TGCGCCAGCAGCGGTAGCGGAACTGCTGTCGGCGATGAGGGTGAGCAGTTCTTC. Translating gives CASSGSGTAVGDEGEQFF. The chain employs TRBV5-1 and TRBJ2-1, with TRBD2 as a possible D gene (6 bases). Germline CDR1 and CDR2: SGHRS and YFSETQ. The CDR3 is 18 amino acids. V lost 4 bases to trimming and J lost 9 bases, with 29 bases between them.

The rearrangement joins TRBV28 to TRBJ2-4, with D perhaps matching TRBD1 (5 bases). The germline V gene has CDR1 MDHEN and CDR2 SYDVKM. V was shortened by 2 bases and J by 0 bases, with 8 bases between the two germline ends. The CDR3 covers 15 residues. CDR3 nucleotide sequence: TGTGCCAGCAGTTTAGGGGCACTAGCCAAAAACATTCAGTACTTC. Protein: CASSLGALAKNIQYF. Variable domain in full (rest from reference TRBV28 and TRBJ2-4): DVKVTQSSRYLVKRTGEKVFLECVQDMDHENMFWYRQDPGLGLRLIYFSYDVKMKEKGDIPEGYSVSREKKERFSLILESASTNQTSMYLCASSLGALAKNIQYFGAGTRLSVL.

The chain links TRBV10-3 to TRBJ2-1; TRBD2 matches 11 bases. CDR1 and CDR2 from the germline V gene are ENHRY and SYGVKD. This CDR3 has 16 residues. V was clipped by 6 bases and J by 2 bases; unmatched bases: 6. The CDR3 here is CAIRGTSGVAYNEQFF. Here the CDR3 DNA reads TGTGCCATCAGGGGGACTAGCGGAGTCGCCTACAATGAGCAGTTCTTC.

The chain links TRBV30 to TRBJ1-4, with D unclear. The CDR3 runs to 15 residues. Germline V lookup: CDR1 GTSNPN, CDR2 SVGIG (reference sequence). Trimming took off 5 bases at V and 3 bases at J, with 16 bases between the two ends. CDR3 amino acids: CAWRSRTTANEKLFF. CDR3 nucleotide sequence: TGTGCCTGGCGTAGCAGGACTACGGCTAATGAAAAACTGTTTTTT.

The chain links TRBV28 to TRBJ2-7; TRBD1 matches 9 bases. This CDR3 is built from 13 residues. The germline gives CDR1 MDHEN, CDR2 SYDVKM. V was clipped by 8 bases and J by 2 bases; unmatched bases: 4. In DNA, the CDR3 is TGTGCCAGCCAGACAGGGGGAACCTACGAGCAGTACTTC. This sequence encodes CASQTGGTYEQYF.

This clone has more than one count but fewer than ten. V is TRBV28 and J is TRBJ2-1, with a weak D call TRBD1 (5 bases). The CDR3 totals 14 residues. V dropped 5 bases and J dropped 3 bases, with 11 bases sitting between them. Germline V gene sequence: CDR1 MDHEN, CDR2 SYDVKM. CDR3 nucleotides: TGTGCCAGCAGTCCCCAGGACATCTACAATGAGCAGTTCTTC. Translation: CASSPQDIYNEQFF. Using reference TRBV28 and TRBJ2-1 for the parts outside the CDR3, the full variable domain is DVKVTQSSRYLVKRTGEKVFLECVQDMDHENMFWYRQDPGLGLRLIYFSYDVKMKEKGDIPEGYSVSREKKERFSLILESASTNQTSMYLCASSPQDIYNEQFFGPGTRLTVL.

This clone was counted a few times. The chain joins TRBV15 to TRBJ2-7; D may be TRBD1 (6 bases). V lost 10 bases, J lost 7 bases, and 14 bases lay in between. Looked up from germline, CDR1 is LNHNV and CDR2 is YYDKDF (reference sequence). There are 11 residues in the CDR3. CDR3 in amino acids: CAIGTPPEQYF. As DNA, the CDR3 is TGTGCCATCGGGACACCACCTGAGCAGTACTTC. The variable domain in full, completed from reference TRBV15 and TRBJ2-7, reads DAMVIQNPRYQVTQFGKPVTLSCSQTLNHNVMYWYQQKSSQAPKLLFHYYDKDFNNEADTPDNFQSRRPNTSFCFLDIRSPGLGDTAMYLCAIGTPPEQYFGPGTRLTVT.

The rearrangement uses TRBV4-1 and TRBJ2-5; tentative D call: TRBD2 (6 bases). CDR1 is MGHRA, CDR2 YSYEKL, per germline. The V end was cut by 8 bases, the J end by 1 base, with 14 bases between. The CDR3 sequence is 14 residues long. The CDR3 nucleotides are TGCGCCAGCGCCCCAGCGGGTTCCCAAGAGACCCAGTACTTC. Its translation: CASAPAGSQETQYF.

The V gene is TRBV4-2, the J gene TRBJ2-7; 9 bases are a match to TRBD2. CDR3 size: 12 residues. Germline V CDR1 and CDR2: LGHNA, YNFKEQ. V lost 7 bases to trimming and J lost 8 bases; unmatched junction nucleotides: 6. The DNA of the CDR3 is TGTGCCAGCATGACTAGCGGAGGCCAGCAGTACTTC. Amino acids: CASMTSGGQQYF.

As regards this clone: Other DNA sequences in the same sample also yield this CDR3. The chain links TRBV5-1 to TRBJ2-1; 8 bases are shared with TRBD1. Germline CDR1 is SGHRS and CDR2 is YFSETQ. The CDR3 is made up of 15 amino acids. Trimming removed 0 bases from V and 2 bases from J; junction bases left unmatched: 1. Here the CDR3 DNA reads TGCGCCAGCAGCTTGGGACAGGGGCCCTACAATGAGCAGTTCTTC. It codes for CASSLGQGPYNEQFF. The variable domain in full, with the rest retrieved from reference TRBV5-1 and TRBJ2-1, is KAGVTQTPRYLIKTRGQQVTLSCSPISGHRSVSWYQQTPGQGLQFLFEYFSETQRNKGNFPGRFSGRQFSNSRSEMNVSTLELGDSALYLCASSLGQGPYNEQFFGPGTRLTVL.

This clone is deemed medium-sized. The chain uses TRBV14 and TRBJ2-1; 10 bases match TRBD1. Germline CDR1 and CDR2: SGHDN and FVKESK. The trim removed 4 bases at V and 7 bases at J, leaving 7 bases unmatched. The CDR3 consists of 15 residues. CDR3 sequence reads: CASSRGQGLRNEQFF. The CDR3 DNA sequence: TGTGCCAGCAGCCGGGGACAGGGGCTTCGGAATGAGCAGTTCTTC.

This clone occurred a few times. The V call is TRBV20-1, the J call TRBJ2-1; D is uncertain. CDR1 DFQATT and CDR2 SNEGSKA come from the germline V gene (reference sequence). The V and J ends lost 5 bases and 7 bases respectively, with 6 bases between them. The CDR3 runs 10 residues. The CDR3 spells CSALENEQFF. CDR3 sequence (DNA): TGCAGTGCTTTAGAGAATGAGCAGTTCTTC.

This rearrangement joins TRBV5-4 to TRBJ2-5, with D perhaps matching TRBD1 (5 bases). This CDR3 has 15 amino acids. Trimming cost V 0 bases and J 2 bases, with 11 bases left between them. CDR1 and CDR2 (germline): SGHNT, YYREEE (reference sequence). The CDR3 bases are TGTGCCAGCAGCTTGGAGAATAGGGGACAAGAGACCCAGTACTTC. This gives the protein CASSLENRGQETQYF.

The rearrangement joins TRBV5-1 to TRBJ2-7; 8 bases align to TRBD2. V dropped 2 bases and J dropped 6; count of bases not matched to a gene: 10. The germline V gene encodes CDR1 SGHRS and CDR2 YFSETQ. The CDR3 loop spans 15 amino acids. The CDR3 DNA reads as TGCGCCAGCAGCTTAGGAGTAGCGGGAAGGGGCGAGCAGTACTTC. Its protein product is CASSLGVAGRGEQYF.

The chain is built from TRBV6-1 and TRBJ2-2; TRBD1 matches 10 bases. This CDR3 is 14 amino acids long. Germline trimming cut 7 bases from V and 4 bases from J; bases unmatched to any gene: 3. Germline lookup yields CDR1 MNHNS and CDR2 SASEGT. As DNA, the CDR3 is TGTGCCAGCACAAGACAGGGGGCCACCGGGGAGCTGTTTTTT. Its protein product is CASTRQGATGELFF.

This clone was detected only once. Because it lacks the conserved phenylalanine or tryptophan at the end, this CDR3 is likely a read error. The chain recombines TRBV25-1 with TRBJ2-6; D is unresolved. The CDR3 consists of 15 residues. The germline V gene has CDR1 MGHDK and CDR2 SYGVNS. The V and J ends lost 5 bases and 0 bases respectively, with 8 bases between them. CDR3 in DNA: TGTGCCAGCAGTATATTACGCTCTGGGGCCAACGTCCTGACTGTC. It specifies CASSILRSGANVLTV.

The CDR3, as DNA: TGTGCCAGCAGCCAGGATGTTTACAGGGAAAGCTCCTACGAGCAGTACTTC. Translating it yields CASSQDVYRESSYEQYF. The chain links TRBV14 to TRBJ2-7; D might be TRBD1 (6 bases). Germline V gene lookup returns CDR1 SGHDN and CDR2 FVKESK. The CDR3 extends over 17 amino acids. Trimming removed 3 bases from V and 0 bases from J, with 18 bases in between.

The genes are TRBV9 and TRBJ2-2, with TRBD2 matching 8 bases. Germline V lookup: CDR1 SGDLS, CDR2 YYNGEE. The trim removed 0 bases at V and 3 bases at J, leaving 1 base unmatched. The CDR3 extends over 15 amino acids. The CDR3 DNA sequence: TGTGCCAGCAGCGTAGAAGCGGGGGACACCGGGGAGCTGTTTTTT. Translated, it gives CASSVEAGDTGELFF. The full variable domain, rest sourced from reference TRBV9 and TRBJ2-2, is DSGVTQTPKHLITATGQRVTLRCSPRSGDLSVYWYQQSLDQGLQFLIQYYNGEERAKGNILERFSAQQFPDLHSELNLSSLELGDSALYFCASSVEAGDTGELFFGEGSRLTVL.

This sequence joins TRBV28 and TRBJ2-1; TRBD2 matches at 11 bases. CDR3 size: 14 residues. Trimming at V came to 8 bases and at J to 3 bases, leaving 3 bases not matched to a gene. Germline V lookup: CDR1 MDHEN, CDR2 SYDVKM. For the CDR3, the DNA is TGTGCCAGCTCACTAGCGGGGGTCTACAATGAGCAGTTCTTC. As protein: CASSLAGVYNEQFF.

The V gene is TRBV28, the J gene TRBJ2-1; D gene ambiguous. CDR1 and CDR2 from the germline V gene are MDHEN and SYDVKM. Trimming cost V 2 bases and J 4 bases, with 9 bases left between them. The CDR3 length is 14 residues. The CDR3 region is CASSLTVTYNEQFF. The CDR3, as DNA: TGTGCCAGCAGTTTAACAGTAACTTACAATGAGCAGTTCTTC.

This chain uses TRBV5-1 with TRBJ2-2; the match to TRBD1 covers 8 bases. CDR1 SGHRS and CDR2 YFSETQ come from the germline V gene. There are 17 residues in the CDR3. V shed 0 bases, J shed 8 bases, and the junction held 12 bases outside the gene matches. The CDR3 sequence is CASSLVGVRGQTGELFF. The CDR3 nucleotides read TGCGCCAGCAGCTTGGTTGGTGTCAGGGGGCAAACGGGGGAGCTGTTTTTT.

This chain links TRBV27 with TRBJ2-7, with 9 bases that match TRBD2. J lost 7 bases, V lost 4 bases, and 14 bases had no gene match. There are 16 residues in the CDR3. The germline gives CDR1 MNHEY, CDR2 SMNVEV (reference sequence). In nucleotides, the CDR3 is TGTGCCAGCAGTTCCGATCAGGGACTAGCTCCCTGGGAGCAGTACTTC. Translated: CASSSDQGLAPWEQYF.

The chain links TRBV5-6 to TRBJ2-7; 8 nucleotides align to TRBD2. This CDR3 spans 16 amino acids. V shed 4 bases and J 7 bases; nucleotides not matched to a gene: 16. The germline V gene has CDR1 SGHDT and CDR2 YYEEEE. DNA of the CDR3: TGTGCCAGCAGCCTGAATGGCCAGCGGGAGTGGTTAGAGCAGTACTTC. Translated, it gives CASSLNGQREWLEQYF.

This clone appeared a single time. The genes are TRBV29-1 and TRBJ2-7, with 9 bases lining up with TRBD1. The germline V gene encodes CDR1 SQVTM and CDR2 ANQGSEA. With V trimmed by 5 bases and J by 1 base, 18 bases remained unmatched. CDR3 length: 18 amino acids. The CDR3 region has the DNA TGCAGCGTTAGCGGCGGGACAGGGTTTTTAGCAGGATCCTACGAGCAGTACTTC. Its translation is CSVSGGTGFLAGSYEQYF.

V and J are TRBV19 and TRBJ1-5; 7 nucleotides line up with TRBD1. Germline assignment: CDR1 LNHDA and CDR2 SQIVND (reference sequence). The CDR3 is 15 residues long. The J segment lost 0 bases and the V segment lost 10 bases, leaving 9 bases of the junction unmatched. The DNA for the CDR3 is TGTGCCACCCAGGGGGGTACTTATAGCAATCAGCCCCAGCATTTT. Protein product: CATQGGTYSNQPQHF.

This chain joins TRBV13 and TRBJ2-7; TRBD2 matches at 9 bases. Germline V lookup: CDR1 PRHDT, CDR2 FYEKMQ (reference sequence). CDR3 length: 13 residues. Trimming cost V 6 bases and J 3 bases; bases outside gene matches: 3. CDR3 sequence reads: CASRFSGSYEQYF. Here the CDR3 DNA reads TGTGCCAGCAGGTTTAGCGGGAGCTACGAGCAGTACTTC.

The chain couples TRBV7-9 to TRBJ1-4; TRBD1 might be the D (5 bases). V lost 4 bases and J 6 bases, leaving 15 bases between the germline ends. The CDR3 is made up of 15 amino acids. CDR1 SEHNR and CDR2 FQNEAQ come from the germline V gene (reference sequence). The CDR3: CASSSKGARDEKLFF. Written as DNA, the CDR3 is TGTGCCAGCAGCTCTAAAGGGGCAAGGGATGAAAAACTGTTTTTT.

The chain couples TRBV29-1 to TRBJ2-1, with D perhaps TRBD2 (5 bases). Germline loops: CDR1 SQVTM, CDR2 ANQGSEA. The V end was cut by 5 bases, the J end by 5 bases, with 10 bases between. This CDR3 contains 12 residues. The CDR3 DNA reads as TGCAGCGTTAAACCCGGGGACAATGAGCAGTTCTTC. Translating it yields CSVKPGDNEQFF.

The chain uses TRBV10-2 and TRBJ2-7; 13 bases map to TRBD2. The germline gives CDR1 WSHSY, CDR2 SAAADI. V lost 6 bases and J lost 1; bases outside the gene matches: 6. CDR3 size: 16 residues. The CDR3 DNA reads TGCGCCAGCAGCGACCGACTAGCGGGAGGTTCCTACGAGCAGTACTTC. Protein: CASSDRLAGGSYEQYF.